One TCR beta chain is described in this entry. This specimen belongs to a study of blood T cell repertoires in COVID-19. Overall study context: The study drew acute and convalescent COVID-19 samples from the United States, Italy and Spain. T cells, B-cell-depleted T cells, or PBMCs provided the cDNA or gDNA that served as material.

In the study's own analysis: Quantification of nucleated cells was approximated via reference gene primer amplification. Sequencing used immunoSEQ multiplex PCR; TCRdb keeps in-frame clones, though not all of them. That table supplies the V and J calls and clone size; D and trimming were determined from the DNA. The data contain hundreds of thousands of clones, about 90% of them singletons. Trimming removed 7 bases from V and 3 bases from J; junction bases left unmatched: 6. The CDR3 contains 13 residues. Germline V gives CDR1 SGHRS, CDR2 YFSETQ. This receptor was identified in a woman aged 18-29 years who had recovered from COVID-19. The sequencing sample was made of peripheral blood. The chain recombines TRBV5-1 with TRBJ1-1; TRBD1 agrees at 7 bases. CDR3 nucleotide sequence: TGCGCCAGCGCGGGACAGAAAGACACTGAAGCTTTCTTT. Amino acids: CASAGQKDTEAFF.